This section outlines one T cell receptor (beta chain) sequence together with its context. This specimen belongs to a study of shared T cell receptors in the human thymus. The CDR3 has 14 residues. Germline lookup yields CDR1 MNHNY and CDR2 SVGAGI (reference sequence). Trimming took 7 bases from V and 1 from J, leaving 11 bases between them. Produced via immunoSEQ multiplex PCR; TCRdb's table is partial and in-frame only. The repertoire includes hundreds of thousands of clones, around 78% of them detected once, and 0.013% sits in the top ten. This same sample was also taken into another study, of human thymus T cells. That source notes: Resected material from corrective heart surgery provided the thymus tissue analysed.

This chain joins TRBV6-6 and TRBJ1-5; unclear D gene. The receptor's source is a boy in the first two years of life with a congenital heart defect. The specimen was thymocytes. CDR3 sequence reads: CASTVTRSNQPQHF. CDR3 nucleotide sequence: TGTGCCAGCACGGTTACCCGGAGCAATCAGCCCCAGCATTTT.